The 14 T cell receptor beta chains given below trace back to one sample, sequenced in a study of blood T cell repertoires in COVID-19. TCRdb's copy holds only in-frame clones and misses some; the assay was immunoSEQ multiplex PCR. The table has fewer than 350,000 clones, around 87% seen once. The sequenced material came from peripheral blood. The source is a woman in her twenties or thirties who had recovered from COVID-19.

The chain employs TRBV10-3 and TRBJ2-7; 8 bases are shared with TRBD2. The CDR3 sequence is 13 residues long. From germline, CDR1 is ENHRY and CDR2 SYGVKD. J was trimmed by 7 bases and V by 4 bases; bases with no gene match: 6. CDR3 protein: CAISVGTRNEQYF. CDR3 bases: TGTGCCATCAGTGTTGGGACTAGAAATGAGCAGTACTTC.

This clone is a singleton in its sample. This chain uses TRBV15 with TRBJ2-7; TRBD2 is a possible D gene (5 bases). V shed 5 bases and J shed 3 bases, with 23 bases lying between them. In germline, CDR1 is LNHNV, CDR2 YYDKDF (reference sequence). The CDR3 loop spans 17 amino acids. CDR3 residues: CATSSNMGGGGVYEQYF. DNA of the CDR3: TGTGCCACCAGCTCCAACATGGGCGGAGGAGGCGTCTACGAGCAGTACTTC.

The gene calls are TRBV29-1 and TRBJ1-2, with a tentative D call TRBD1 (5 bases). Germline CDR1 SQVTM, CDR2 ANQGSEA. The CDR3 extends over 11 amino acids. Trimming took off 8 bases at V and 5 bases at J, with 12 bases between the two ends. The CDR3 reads CSMWGLYGYTF. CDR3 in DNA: TGCAGCATGTGGGGACTATATGGCTACACCTTC. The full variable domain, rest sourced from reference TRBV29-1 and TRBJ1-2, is SAVISQKPSRDICQRGTSLTIQCQVDSQVTMMFWYRQQPGQSLTLIATANQGSEATYESGFVIDKFPISRPNLTFSTLTVSNMSPEDSSIYLCSMWGLYGYTFGSGTRLTVV.

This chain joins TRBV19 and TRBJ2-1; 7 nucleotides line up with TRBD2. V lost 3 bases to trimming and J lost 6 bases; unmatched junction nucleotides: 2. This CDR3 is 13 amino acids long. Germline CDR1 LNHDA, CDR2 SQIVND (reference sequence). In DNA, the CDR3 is TGTGCCAGTAGTATTCTAGCGGCCAATGAGCAGTTCTTC. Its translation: CASSILAANEQFF. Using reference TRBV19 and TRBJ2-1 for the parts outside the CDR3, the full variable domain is DGGITQSPKYLFRKEGQNVTLSCEQNLNHDAMYWYRQDPGQGLRLIYYSQIVNDFQKGDIAEGYSVSREKKESFPLTVTSAQKNPTAFYLCASSILAANEQFFGPGTRLTVL.

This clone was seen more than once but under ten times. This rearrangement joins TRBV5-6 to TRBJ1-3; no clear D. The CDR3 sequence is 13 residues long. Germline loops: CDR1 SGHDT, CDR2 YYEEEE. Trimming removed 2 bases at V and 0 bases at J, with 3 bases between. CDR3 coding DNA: TGTGCCAGCAGCTTCAACTCTGGAAACACCATATATTTT. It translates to CASSFNSGNTIYF.

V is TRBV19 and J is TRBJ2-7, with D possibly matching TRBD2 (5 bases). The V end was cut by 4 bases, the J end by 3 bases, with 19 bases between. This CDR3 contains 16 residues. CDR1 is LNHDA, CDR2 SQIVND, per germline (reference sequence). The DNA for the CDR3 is TGTGCCAGTAGTACCGGACGGGATACAACCTTCTACGAGCAGTACTTC. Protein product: CASSTGRDTTFYEQYF.

CDR3 residues: CASSRGGDTEAFF. Here the CDR3 DNA reads TGTGCCAGTAGCCGGGGAGGTGACACTGAAGCTTTCTTT. The V call is TRBV19, the J call TRBJ1-1; D unclear. V lost 6 bases to trimming and J lost 3 bases, with 11 bases between them. The CDR3 loop spans 13 amino acids. Germline CDR1 reads LNHDA; CDR2 reads SQIVND (reference sequence).

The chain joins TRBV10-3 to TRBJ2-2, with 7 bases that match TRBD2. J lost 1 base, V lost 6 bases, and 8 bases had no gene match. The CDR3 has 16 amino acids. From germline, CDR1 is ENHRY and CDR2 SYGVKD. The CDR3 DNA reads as TGTGCCATCAGCCCTGACCAGCGGGAGAACACCGGGGAGCTGTTTTTT. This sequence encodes CAISPDQRENTGELFF.

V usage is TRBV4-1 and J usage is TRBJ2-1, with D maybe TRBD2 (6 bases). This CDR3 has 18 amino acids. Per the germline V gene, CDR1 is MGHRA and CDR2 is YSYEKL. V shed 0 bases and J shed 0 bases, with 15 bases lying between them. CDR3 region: CASSQDQGVGGSYNEQFF. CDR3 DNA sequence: TGCGCCAGCAGCCAAGACCAAGGGGTCGGGGGCTCCTACAATGAGCAGTTCTTC.

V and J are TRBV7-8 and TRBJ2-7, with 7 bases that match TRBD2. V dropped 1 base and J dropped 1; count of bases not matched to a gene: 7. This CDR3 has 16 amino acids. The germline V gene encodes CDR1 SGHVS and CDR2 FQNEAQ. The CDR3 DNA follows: TGTGCCAGCAGCTTAGGGGGGACTAAAGCTTCCTACGAGCAGTACTTC. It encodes CASSLGGTKASYEQYF.

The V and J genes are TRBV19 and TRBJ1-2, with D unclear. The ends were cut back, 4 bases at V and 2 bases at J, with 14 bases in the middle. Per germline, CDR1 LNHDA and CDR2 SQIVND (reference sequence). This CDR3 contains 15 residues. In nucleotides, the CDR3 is TGTGCCAGTAGTACCCGGATACTACTCAACTATGGCTACACCTTC. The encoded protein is CASSTRILLNYGYTF. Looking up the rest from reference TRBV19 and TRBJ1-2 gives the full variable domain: DGGITQSPKYLFRKEGQNVTLSCEQNLNHDAMYWYRQDPGQGLRLIYYSQIVNDFQKGDIAEGYSVSREKKESFPLTVTSAQKNPTAFYLCASSTRILLNYGYTFGSGTRLTVV.

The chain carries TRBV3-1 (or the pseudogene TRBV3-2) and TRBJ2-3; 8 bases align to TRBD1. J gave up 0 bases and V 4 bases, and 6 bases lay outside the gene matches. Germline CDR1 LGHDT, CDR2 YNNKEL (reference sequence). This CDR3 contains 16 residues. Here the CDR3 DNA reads TGTGCCAGCAGCCGAACAGGGGGTACTAGCACAGATACGCAGTATTTT. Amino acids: CASSRTGGTSTDTQYF.

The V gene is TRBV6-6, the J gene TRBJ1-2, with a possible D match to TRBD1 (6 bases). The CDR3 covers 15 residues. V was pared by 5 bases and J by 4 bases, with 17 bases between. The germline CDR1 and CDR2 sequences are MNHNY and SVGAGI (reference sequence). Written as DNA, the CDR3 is TGTGCCAGCAGTAATCAGGAGCACAGGGTCTATGGCTACACCTTC. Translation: CASSNQEHRVYGYTF.

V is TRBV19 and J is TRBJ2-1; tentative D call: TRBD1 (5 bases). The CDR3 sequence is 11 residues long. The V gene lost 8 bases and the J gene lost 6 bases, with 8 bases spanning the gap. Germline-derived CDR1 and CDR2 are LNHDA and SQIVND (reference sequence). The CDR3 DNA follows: TGTGCCAGTTCCCAGGGCAATGAGCAGTTCTTC. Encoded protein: CASSQGNEQFF. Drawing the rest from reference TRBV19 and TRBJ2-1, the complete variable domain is DGGITQSPKYLFRKEGQNVTLSCEQNLNHDAMYWYRQDPGQGLRLIYYSQIVNDFQKGDIAEGYSVSREKKESFPLTVTSAQKNPTAFYLCASSQGNEQFFGPGTRLTVL.